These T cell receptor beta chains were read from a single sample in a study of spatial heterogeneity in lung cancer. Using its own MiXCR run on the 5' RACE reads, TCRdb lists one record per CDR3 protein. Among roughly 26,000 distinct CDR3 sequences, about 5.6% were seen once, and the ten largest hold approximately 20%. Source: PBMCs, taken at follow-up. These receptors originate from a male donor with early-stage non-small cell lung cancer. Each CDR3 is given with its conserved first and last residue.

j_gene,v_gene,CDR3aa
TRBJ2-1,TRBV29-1,CSVVGGEGLAWNEQFF
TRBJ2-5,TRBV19,CASSMGDFQETQYF
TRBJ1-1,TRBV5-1,CASSPLGQNTEAFF
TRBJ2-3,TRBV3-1,CASSQPPPRTDTQYF
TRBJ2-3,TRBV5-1,CASSLGQTDADTQYF
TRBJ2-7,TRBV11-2,CASSLDFSGGEQYF
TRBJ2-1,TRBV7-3,CASSPDGLGQEQFF
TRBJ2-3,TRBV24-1,CATSERTSGGSTDTQYF
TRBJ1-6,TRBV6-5,CASSYSLQAWDSPLHF
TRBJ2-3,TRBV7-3,CASSFGTMDDTQYF
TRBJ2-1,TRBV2,CASGFAGDEQFF
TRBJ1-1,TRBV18,CASSPGTGSNTEAFF
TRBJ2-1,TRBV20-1,CSARTGRARNEQFF
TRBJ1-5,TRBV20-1,CSAPETGRTDQPQHF
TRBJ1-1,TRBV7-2,CASSSDRNTEAFF
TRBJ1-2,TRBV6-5,CASSYRARGTYGYTF
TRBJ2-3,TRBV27,CASSSTAGADTQYF
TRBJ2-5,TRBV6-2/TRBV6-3,CASKPRNETQYF
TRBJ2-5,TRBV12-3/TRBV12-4,CASSLRDREKTQYF
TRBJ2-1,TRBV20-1,CSARTSEIEQFF
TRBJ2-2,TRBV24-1,CATSSGFTGELFF
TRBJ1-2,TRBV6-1,CASSAGTVNYGYTF
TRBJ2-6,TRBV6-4,CASSARGGIQSGANVLTF
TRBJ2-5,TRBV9,CASSVGGTSQETQYF
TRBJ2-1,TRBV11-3,CASSRRGAGEQFF
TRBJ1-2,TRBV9,CASSPQEFNYGYTF
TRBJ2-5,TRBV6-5,CASSPGAGLQETQYF